This is a list of T cell receptor beta chains from one sample in a study of blood T cell repertoires in COVID-19. Sequencing was performed with immunoSEQ multiplex PCR; in TCRdb, only in-frame clones are kept and a portion is missing. Of approximately 180,000 clones listed, 70% to 90% are singletons. Sequenced sample: peripheral blood. These receptors all stem from an elderly woman with acute or convalescent COVID-19. Both conserved end residues are part of each CDR3. A D gene is named only where the DNA matches it firmly. The listing skips clone size in some rows; elsewhere it reads once, few, many or a size class.

>.|TRBJ2-3|TRBV11-2|TRBD1
TGTGCCAGCAGCCAAGGAGGGACAGGGCCCACAGATACGCAGTATTTT
CASSQGGTGPTDTQYF
>.|TRBJ2-2|TRBV18|TRBD2
TGTGCCAGCTCACGCTACGGGACTAGCGGGAGGCTGAGGACCGGGGAGCTGTTTTTT
CASSRYGTSGRLRTGELFF
>.|TRBJ1-4|TRBV6-6|TRBD1
TGTGCCAGCACCACACAGGGGGCGCATAGGGAAAAACTGTTTTTT
CASTTQGAHREKLFF
>.|TRBJ2-3|TRBV4-1|.
TGCGCCAGCAGCCCCTTAGGGCGGGGTCGCACAGATACGCAGTATTTT
CASSPLGRGRTDTQYF
>.|TRBJ2-7|TRBV9|TRBD1
TGTGCCAGCAGCCCCTACGGGACAGGGTCCTACGAGCAGTACTTC
CASSPYGTGSYEQYF
>.|TRBJ2-2|TRBV7-9|TRBD1
TGTGCCAGCAGCCGTGGGACAGGGGTTACGAACACCGGGGAGCTGTTTTTT
CASSRGTGVTNTGELFF
>once|TRBJ1-1|TRBV5-1|.
TGCGCCAGCAGCTTGGCTGCTCGGAGGGACACTGAAGCTTTCTTT
CASSLAARRDTEAFF
>.|TRBJ1-1|TRBV20-1|.
TGCAGTGCTAGTCGAGGGGTAGCGGGTGAAGCTTTCTTT
CSASRGVAGEAFF
>.|TRBJ2-7|TRBV7-9|TRBD1
TGTGCCAGCAGCTTAGGCGGCAGGGGGCGAGCCTACGAGCAGTACTTC
CASSLGGRGRAYEQYF
>.|TRBJ1-1|TRBV2|.
TGTGCCAGCAGCGAAGCGGGGGGGATCGGCACTGAAGCTTTCTTT
CASSEAGGIGTEAFF
>.|TRBJ2-1|TRBV7-3|TRBD2
TGTGCCAGCAGCCCGCGAGGAGGACTAGCGTCCAATGAGCAGTTCTTC
CASSPRGGLASNEQFF
>.|TRBJ1-4|TRBV7-9|.
TGTGCCAGCAGCTTATATTCAGGGCGGGAAAAACTGTTTTTT
CASSLYSGREKLFF
>.|TRBJ1-1|TRBV5-4|.
TGTGCCAGCAGCCCATTAATGTCAGGGGCTGAAGCTTTCTTT
CASSPLMSGAEAFF
>.|TRBJ2-6|TRBV5-1|.
TGCGCCAGCAGCCCTATTTCAGGGGTTCTGGCTGGGGCCAACGTCCTGACTTTC
CASSPISGVLAGANVLTF
>few|TRBJ1-3|TRBV4-3|.
TGCGCCAGCAGCCCACATCTCTCGGGAGGAAACACCATATATTTT
CASSPHLSGGNTIYF
>few|TRBJ2-5|TRBV5-6|TRBD2
TGTGCCAGCAGCTGGAGCGGGGGTTCGGAGACCCAGTACTTC
CASSWSGGSETQYF
>.|TRBJ1-2|TRBV29-1|.
TGCAGCGTTAGGGAGGGCTATGGCTACACCTTC
CSVREGYGYTF
>.|TRBJ2-7|TRBV6-2/TRBV6-3|.
TGTGCCAGCAGCCTGACAAGGTCCTACGAGCAGTACTTC
CASSLTRSYEQYF
>few|TRBJ1-4|TRBV10-3|.
TGTGCCATCAGTCGGGGGATAACTAATGAAAAACTGTTTTTT
CAISRGITNEKLFF
>once|TRBJ2-2|TRBV11-3|TRBD2
TGTGCCAGCAGCTTGGGACTAGCGGGGGGTACCGGGGAGCTGTTTTTT
CASSLGLAGGTGELFF
>.|TRBJ2-1|TRBV5-4|TRBD1
TGTGCCAGCAGCTCCGGACAGGCCGCCTCCTACAATGAGCAGTTCTTC
CASSSGQAASYNEQFF
>.|TRBJ1-3|TRBV5-5|.
TGTGCCAGCAGCCCGTACAGGGAACCTGGAAACACCATATATTTT
CASSPYREPGNTIYF
>.|TRBJ1-1|TRBV5-1|TRBD1
TGCGCCAGCAGCTTGGAACCGCGGGACAGGGGGCATCCCCCTATGAACACTGAAGCTTTCTTT
CASSLEPRDRGHPPMNTEAFF
>.|TRBJ1-1|TRBV6-5|.
TGTGCCAGCACTCGGGTGGGCACTGAAGCTTTCTTT
CASTRVGTEAFF
>.|TRBJ2-2|TRBV27|TRBD2
TGTGCCAGCAGTTTACAGGGGACTAGCGGGAACACCGGGGAGCTGTTTTTT
CASSLQGTSGNTGELFF